Each of the 13 T cell receptor beta chains below was sequenced from the same sample in a study of memory CD4+ T cells and cytomegalovirus serostatus. Single viable CD3+CD4+CD8-CD45RO+ cells were sorted as the memory CD4+ T cells. Some clones are missing from TCRdb's copy, which holds only in-frame ones; the method was immunoSEQ multiplex PCR. The data show about 82,000 clones, roughly 80% seen once. The specimen was memory CD4+ T cells from blood. Source of these receptors: an adult in good health and CMV-seronegative.

The chain combines TRBV19 with TRBJ1-1; perhaps TRBD1 as D (5 bases). The CDR3 length is 14 residues. Germline loops: CDR1 LNHDA, CDR2 SQIVND (reference sequence). Trimming removed 4 bases from V and 6 bases from J, with 15 bases in between. The CDR3 sequence: CASSTGGGGAEAFF. CDR3 DNA: TGTGCCAGTAGTACCGGGGGGGGAGGAGCTGAAGCTTTCTTT.

The rearrangement links TRBV18 to TRBJ1-4, with 9 bases matching TRBD1. Germline loops: CDR1 KGHSH, CDR2 LQKENI. The CDR3 runs 15 residues. With V trimmed by 8 bases and J by 8 bases, 12 bases remained unmatched. The CDR3 here is CASGLVGQGNEKLFF. CDR3 bases: TGTGCCAGCGGCCTGGTGGGACAGGGAAACGAAAAACTGTTTTTT. Full variable domain (outside the CDR3, taken from reference TRBV18 and TRBJ1-4): NAGVMQNPRHLVRRRGQEARLRCSPMKGHSHVYWYRQLPEEGLKFMVYLQKENIIDESGMPKERFSAEFPKEGPSILRIQQVVRGDSAAYFCASGLVGQGNEKLFFGSGTQLSVL.

This clone has just one count. The chain has TRBV18 and TRBJ1-4, with a weak D call TRBD1 (5 bases). Germline V gives CDR1 KGHSH, CDR2 LQKENI. Trimming removed 3 bases at V and 0 bases at J, with 14 bases between. The CDR3 totals 17 residues. The CDR3 loop reads CASSPPGTVATNEKLFF. In DNA form, the CDR3 reads TGTGCCAGCTCACCCCCCGGGACGGTTGCAACTAATGAAAAACTGTTTTTT.

This chain uses TRBV5-1 with TRBJ1-3, with a possible D match to TRBD1 (5 bases). Germline V CDR1 and CDR2: SGHRS, YFSETQ. The CDR3 runs to 15 residues. The V gene lost 4 bases and the J gene lost 0 bases, with 11 bases spanning the gap. The CDR3 sequence: CASSGAGNSGNTIYF. As DNA, the CDR3 is TGCGCCAGCAGCGGGGCCGGAAACTCTGGAAACACCATATATTTT.

This clone has a handful of counts. The chain has TRBV28 and TRBJ1-1; D remains unclear. Trimming shortened V by 5 bases and J by 1 base, and 8 bases separated the two germline ends. The CDR3 covers 13 residues. The germline gives CDR1 MDHEN, CDR2 SYDVKM. The CDR3 sequence: CASSPSQNTEAFF. The CDR3 DNA reads as TGTGCCAGCAGTCCCTCACAGAACACTGAAGCTTTCTTT.

This clone was recorded a few times. The chain carries TRBV6-1 and TRBJ1-2; 7 bases are a match to TRBD1. The CDR3 extends over 13 amino acids. Unmatched junction bases numbered 9, after V lost 6 bases and J lost 8 bases. CDR1 and CDR2 (germline): MNHNS, SASEGT. CDR3 nucleotides: TGTGCCAGCAGAGAGGGACAGAACGGCGGCTACACCTTC. This translates into CASREGQNGGYTF.

CDR3 DNA sequence: TGTGCCAGCAGTGGGCAGGGTTTCGAGCAGTACTTC. It encodes CASSGQGFEQYF. This rearrangement joins TRBV6-6 to TRBJ2-7; a weak D match, TRBD1 (5 bases). Germline-derived CDR1 and CDR2 are MNHNY and SVGAGI (reference sequence). This CDR3 spans 12 amino acids. Trimming took 5 bases from V and 6 from J, leaving 11 bases between them.

The rearrangement links TRBV28 to TRBJ1-6, with 8 nucleotides matching TRBD1. Germline CDR1 is MDHEN and CDR2 is SYDVKM. V shed 3 bases and J 8 bases; nucleotides not matched to a gene: 6. This CDR3 has 15 residues. Here the CDR3 DNA reads TGTGCCAGCAGTTTTCCGGACAGGGCGCATTCACCCCTCCACTTT. Translation gives CASSFPDRAHSPLHF.

This clone was counted a few times. V usage is TRBV5-4 and J usage is TRBJ1-1; D is uncertain. The CDR3 length is 11 residues. V was trimmed by 0 bases and J by 8 bases, leaving 5 bases between them. Germline-derived CDR1 and CDR2 are SGHNT and YYREEE (reference sequence). CDR3 nucleotides: TGTGCCAGCAGCTTGGAGTCAGAAGCTTTCTTT. It is translated as CASSLESEAFF.

V gene TRBV28 combines with J gene TRBJ2-7, with D possibly being TRBD1 (7 bases). Per the germline V gene, CDR1 is MDHEN and CDR2 is SYDVKM. The V and J ends lost 6 bases and 4 bases respectively, with 19 bases between them. CDR3 length equals 15 residues. The CDR3 here is CASSPRGAGNYEQYF. In nucleotides, the CDR3 is TGTGCCAGCAGCCCCAGGGGGGCAGGGAATTACGAGCAGTACTTC.

The chain combines TRBV19 with TRBJ1-2, with TRBD1 matching 10 bases. Germline CDR1 is LNHDA and CDR2 is SQIVND (reference sequence). The trim removed 7 bases at V and 4 bases at J, leaving 12 bases unmatched. The CDR3 spans 16 residues. The CDR3 here is CASTGSGQGRSYGYTF. CDR3 bases: TGTGCCAGTACTGGTTCGGGACAGGGGCGCAGCTATGGCTACACCTTC.

The CDR3 coding sequence is TGTGCCAGCAGCTTAAGGGAGTGGCACAATGAGCAGTTCTTC. It yields the protein CASSLREWHNEQFF. This chain uses TRBV7-9 with TRBJ2-1, with a possible D match to TRBD2 (5 bases). CDR1 is SEHNR and CDR2 is FQNEAQ in the germline V gene (reference sequence). The V and J ends lost 2 bases and 5 bases respectively, with 10 bases between them. This CDR3 contains 14 residues.

The rearrangement uses TRBV2 and TRBJ2-3, with D perhaps assigned TRBD1 or TRBD2 (5 bases each). Germline V gene lookup returns CDR1 SNHLY and CDR2 FYNNEI. Trimming stripped 8 bases from V and 4 bases from J, with 22 bases between. The CDR3 runs 16 residues. DNA of the CDR3: TGTGCCAGCGACAGAGACCCGTCAGCGGCGGCAGATACGCAGTATTTT. The encoded protein is CASDRDPSAAADTQYF.